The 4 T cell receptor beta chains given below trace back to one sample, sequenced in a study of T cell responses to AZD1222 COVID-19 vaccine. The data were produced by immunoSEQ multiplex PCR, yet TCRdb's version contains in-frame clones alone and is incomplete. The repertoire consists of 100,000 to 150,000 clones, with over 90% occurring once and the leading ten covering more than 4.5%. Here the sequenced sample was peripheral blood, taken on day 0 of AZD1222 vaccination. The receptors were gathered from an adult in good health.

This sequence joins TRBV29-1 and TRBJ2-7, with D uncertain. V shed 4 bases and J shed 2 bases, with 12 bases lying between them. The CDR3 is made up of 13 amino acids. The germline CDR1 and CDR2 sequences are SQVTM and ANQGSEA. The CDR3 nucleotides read TGCAGCGTTGCGGGTAGGCCCACCTACGAGCAGTACTTC. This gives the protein CSVAGRPTYEQYF.

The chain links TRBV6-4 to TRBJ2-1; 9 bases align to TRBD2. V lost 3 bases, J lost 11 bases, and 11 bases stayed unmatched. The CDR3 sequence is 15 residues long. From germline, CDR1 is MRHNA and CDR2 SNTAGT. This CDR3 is CASSEPPGLAPKQFF. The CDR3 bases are TGTGCCAGCAGTGAACCCCCGGGACTAGCCCCTAAGCAGTTCTTC.

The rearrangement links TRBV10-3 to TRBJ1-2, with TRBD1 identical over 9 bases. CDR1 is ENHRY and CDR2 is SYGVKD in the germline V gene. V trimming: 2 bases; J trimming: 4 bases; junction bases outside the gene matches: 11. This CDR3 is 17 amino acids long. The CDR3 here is CAISEPGDRARLYGYTF. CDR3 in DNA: TGTGCCATCAGTGAGCCCGGGGACAGGGCACGCCTCTATGGCTACACCTTC.

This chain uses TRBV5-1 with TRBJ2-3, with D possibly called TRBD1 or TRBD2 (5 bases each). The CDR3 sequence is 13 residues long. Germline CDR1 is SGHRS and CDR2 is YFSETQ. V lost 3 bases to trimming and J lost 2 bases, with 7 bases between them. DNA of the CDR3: TGCGCCAGCAGCTCGGGGACCACAGATACGCAGTATTTT. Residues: CASSSGTTDTQYF.